A selection of T cell receptor beta chains follows, all from one sample in a study of human T cells and chemical hapten exposure. MiXCR, run by TCRdb on the RACE reads, gives a single entry per CDR3 protein. Of approximately 80,000 distinct CDR3 sequences in the sample, 10% were seen once. Sequenced material: whole blood, taken in connection with sensitization to the hapten diphenylcyclopropenone (DPC). The receptors derive from a woman aged 45-59 years with alopecia areata. Some clones in this sample may be carry-over from other donors' samples. Each CDR3 is given with its conserved first and last residue. The D gene is left open where the match is weak.

CDR3: CASSYSGHSFEPQHF; D: -; V: TRBV6-5; J: TRBJ1-5
CDR3: CASTPWGGTYNEQFF; D: TRBD2; V: TRBV7-2; J: TRBJ2-1
CDR3: CASSPLGRSSGANVLTF; D: -; V: TRBV12-3/TRBV12-4; J: TRBJ2-6
CDR3: CSARDRDQGTGELFF; D: -; V: TRBV20-1; J: TRBJ2-2
CDR3: CASSHLSDTQYF; D: -; V: TRBV3-1; J: TRBJ2-3
CDR3: CAWVLNRNTEAFF; D: -; V: TRBV30; J: TRBJ1-1
CDR3: CASRPDRGRSGELFF; D: TRBD1; V: TRBV2; J: TRBJ2-2
CDR3: CSARVAGFTDTQYF; D: TRBD2; V: TRBV20-1; J: TRBJ2-3
CDR3: CASSQTGIGYTF; D: TRBD1; V: TRBV7-8; J: TRBJ1-2
CDR3: CASSRDRGLQPQHF; D: TRBD1; V: TRBV7-8; J: TRBJ1-5
CDR3: CASSQDFGQGRNEQFF; D: TRBD1; V: TRBV4-2; J: TRBJ2-1
CDR3: CASSLSRSYEQYF; D: -; V: TRBV27; J: TRBJ2-7
CDR3: CASSLKISGNNEQFF; D: TRBD2; V: TRBV7-9; J: TRBJ2-1
CDR3: CASSLDTGTSSGANVLTF; D: -; V: TRBV7-8; J: TRBJ2-6
CDR3: CSLPWGGTQYF; D: TRBD2; V: TRBV29-1; J: TRBJ2-5
CDR3: CSVEDRGQGVNYGYTF; D: TRBD1; V: TRBV29-1; J: TRBJ1-2
CDR3: CAWSPGTVYGYTF; D: TRBD1; V: TRBV30; J: TRBJ1-2
CDR3: CASSVGPTRSYEQYF; D: -; V: TRBV6-1; J: TRBJ2-7
CDR3: CASATSGKARYF; D: TRBD2; V: TRBV6-2/TRBV6-3; J: TRBJ2-7
CDR3: CASPPPADQETQYF; D: -; V: TRBV4-3; J: TRBJ2-5
CDR3: CSAPIREQQYF; D: -; V: TRBV20-1; J: TRBJ2-7
CDR3: CSAKYTVSEKLFF; D: -; V: TRBV20-1; J: TRBJ1-4
CDR3: CAISEAGRRISGANVLTF; D: -; V: TRBV10-3; J: TRBJ2-6
CDR3: CASSQRKGQGNEQYF; D: TRBD1; V: TRBV18; J: TRBJ2-7
CDR3: CASSSPPRLAGGRSPDTQYF; D: TRBD2; V: TRBV27; J: TRBJ2-3
CDR3: CSARSRQGREQFF; D: -; V: TRBV20-1; J: TRBJ2-1
CDR3: CASSLHRSSNQPQHF; D: -; V: TRBV7-2; J: TRBJ1-5
CDR3: CASSQGYLKGEQYF; D: -; V: TRBV3-1; J: TRBJ2-7
CDR3: CSLRTYTDTQYF; D: -; V: TRBV29-1; J: TRBJ2-3
CDR3: CASSRLRDSDTEAFF; D: TRBD1; V: TRBV14; J: TRBJ1-1
CDR3: CASRTGKTTNEKLFF; D: -; V: TRBV6-2/TRBV6-3; J: TRBJ1-4
CDR3: CASSLGIGELFF; D: -; V: TRBV12-3/TRBV12-4; J: TRBJ2-2
CDR3: CSKTSGSGYNEQFF; D: TRBD2; V: TRBV29-1; J: TRBJ2-1
CDR3: CSARVTGGTDTQYF; D: -; V: TRBV20-1; J: TRBJ2-3
CDR3: CASSHTSGSSYNEQFF; D: TRBD2; V: TRBV9; J: TRBJ2-1
CDR3: CASSHTTSGSYEQYF; D: TRBD2; V: TRBV4-1; J: TRBJ2-7
CDR3: CASWDRVATGELFF; D: TRBD1; V: TRBV10-2; J: TRBJ2-2
CDR3: CATNLGLPQYF; D: -; V: TRBV15; J: TRBJ2-5
CDR3: CASSEGGYEQYF; D: -; V: TRBV6-1; J: TRBJ2-7
CDR3: CASSENARYEQYF; D: -; V: TRBV6-1; J: TRBJ2-7